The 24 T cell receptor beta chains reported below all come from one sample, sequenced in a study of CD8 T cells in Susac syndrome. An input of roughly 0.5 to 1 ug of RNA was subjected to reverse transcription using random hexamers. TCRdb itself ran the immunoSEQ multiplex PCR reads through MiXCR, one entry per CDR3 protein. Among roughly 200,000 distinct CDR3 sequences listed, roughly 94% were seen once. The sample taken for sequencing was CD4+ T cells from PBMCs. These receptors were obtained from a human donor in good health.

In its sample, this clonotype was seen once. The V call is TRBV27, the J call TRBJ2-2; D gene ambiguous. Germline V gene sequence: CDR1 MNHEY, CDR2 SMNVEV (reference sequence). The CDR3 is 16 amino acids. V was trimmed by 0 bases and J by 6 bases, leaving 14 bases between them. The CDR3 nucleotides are TGTGCCAGCAGTTTATCGGGCGCGGTGGGCGCCGGGGAGCTGTTTTTT. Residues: CASSLSGAVGAGELFF.

The CDR3: CASSSQPGDRETQYF. CDR3 DNA sequence: TGTGCCAGCAGTTCACAACCGGGAGACAGGGAGACCCAGTACTTC. V and J are TRBV7-9 and TRBJ2-5, with D perhaps assigned TRBD1 or TRBD2 (6 bases each). The ends were cut back, 6 bases at V and 5 bases at J, with 19 bases in the middle. The CDR3 has 15 residues. Germline-derived CDR1 and CDR2 are SEHNR and FQNEAQ (reference sequence).

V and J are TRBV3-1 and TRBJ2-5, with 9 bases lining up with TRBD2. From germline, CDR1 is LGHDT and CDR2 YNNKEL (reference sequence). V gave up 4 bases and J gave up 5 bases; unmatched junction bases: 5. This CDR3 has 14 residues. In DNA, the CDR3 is TGTGCCAGCAGCCGGCCTAGCGGGATGGAGACCCAGTACTTC. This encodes CASSRPSGMETQYF.

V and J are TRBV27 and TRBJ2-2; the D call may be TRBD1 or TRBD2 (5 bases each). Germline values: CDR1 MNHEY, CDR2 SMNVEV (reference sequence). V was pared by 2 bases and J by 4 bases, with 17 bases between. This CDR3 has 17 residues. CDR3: CASSLMVSPGGTGELFF. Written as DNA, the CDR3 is TGTGCCAGCAGTTTAATGGTATCTCCTGGGGGCACCGGGGAGCTGTTTTTT.

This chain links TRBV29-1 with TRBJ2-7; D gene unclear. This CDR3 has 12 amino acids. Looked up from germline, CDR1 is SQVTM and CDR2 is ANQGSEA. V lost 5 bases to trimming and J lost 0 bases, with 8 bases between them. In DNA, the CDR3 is TGCAGCGTTCTTCAGAGCTCCTACGAGCAGTACTTC. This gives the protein CSVLQSSYEQYF.

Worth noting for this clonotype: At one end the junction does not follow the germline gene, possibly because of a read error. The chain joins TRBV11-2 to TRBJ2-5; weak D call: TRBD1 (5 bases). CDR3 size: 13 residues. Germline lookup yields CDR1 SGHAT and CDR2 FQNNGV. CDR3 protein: CASSPDKQGTQYF. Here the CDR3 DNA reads TGTGCCAGCAGCCCGGACAAGCAAGGGACCCAGTACTTC.

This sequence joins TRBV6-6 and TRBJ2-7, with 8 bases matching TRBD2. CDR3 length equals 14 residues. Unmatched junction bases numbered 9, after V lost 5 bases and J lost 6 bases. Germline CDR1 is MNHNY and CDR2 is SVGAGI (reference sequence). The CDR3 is CASSGREVLSEQYV. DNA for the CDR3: TGTGCCAGCAGTGGGCGGGAGGTGTTATCCGAGCAGTACGTC.

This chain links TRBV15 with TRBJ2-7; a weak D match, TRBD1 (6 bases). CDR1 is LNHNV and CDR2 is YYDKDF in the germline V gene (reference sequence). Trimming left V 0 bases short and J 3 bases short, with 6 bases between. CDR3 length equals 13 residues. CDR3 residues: CATSRDRGYEQYF. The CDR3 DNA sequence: TGTGCCACCAGCAGAGACAGGGGCTACGAGCAGTACTTC.

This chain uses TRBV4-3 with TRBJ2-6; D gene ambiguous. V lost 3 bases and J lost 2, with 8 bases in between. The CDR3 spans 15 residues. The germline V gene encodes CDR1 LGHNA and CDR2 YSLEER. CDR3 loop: CASSQQLAGANVLTF. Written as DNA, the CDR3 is TGCGCCAGCAGCCAGCAATTGGCTGGGGCCAACGTCCTGACTTTC.

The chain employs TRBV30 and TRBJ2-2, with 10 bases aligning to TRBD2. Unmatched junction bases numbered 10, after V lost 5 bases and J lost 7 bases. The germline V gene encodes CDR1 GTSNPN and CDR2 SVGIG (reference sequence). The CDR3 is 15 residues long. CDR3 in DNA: TGTGCCTGGGACCCAGGGGTAGCGGGAGGCGGGGAGCTGTTTTTT. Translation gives CAWDPGVAGGGELFF.

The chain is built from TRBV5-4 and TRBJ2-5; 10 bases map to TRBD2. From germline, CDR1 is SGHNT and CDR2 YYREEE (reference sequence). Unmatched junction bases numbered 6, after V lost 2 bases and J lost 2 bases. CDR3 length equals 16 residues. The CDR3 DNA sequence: TGTGCCAGCAGCTTTGGAGCGGGGGGGGTGCAAGAGACCCAGTACTTC. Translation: CASSFGAGGVQETQYF.

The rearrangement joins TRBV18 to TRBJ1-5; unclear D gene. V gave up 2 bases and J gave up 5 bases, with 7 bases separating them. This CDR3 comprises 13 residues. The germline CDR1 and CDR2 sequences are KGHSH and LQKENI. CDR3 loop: CASSPEIDQPQHF. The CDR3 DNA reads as TGTGCCAGCTCACCAGAGATAGATCAGCCCCAGCATTTT.

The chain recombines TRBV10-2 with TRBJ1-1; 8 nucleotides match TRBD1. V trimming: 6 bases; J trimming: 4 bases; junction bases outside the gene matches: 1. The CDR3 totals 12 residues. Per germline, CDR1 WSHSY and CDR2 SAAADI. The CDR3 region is CASRDRGTEAFF. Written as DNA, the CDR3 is TGCGCCAGCAGAGACAGGGGCACTGAAGCTTTCTTT.

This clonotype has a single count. CDR3 sequence: CASNRGQETQYF. As DNA, the CDR3 is TGTGCCAGCAATAGGGGGCAAGAGACCCAGTACTTC. The rearrangement uses TRBV2 and TRBJ2-5; tentatively, D is TRBD1 (6 bases). Germline-derived CDR1 and CDR2 are SNHLY and FYNNEI. Trimming cost V 7 bases and J 2 bases, with 8 bases left between them. The CDR3 is made up of 12 amino acids.

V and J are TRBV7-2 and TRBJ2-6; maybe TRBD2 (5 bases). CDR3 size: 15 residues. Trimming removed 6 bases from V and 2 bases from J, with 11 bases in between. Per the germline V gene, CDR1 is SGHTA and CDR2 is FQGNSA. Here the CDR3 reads CASRSGVAGANVLTF. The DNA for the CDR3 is TGTGCCAGCAGATCCGGGGTAGCTGGGGCCAACGTCCTGACTTTC.

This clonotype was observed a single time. The CDR3 region has the DNA TGCAGTGCTAGAGAAGCCTCTCCTCGGGGTTACAATGAGCAGTTCTTC. Its translation is CSAREASPRGYNEQFF. The chain has TRBV20-1 and TRBJ2-1; tentatively, D is TRBD2 (5 bases). The CDR3 has 16 amino acids. Germline V gives CDR1 DFQATT, CDR2 SNEGSKA (reference sequence). Trimming removed 0 bases from V and 4 bases from J, with 16 bases in between.

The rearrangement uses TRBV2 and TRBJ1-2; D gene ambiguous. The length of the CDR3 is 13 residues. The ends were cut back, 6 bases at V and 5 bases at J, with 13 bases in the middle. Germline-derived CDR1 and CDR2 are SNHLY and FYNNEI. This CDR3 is CASRPDKLYGYTF. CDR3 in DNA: TGTGCCAGCAGACCTGACAAGCTATATGGCTACACCTTC.

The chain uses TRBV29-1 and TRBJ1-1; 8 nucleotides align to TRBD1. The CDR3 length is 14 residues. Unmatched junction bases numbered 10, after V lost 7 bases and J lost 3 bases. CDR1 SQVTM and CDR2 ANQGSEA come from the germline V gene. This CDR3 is CSARDRLGYTEAFF. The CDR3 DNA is TGCAGCGCGCGGGACAGGCTGGGGTACACTGAAGCTTTCTTT.

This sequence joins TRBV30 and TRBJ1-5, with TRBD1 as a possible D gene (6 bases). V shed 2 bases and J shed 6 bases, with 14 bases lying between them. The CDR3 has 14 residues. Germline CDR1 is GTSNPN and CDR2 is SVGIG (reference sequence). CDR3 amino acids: CAWSSTGWVQPQHF. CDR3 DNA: TGTGCCTGGAGTAGTACAGGGTGGGTTCAGCCCCAGCATTTT. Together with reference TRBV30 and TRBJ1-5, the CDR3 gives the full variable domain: SQTIHQWPATLVQPVGSPLSLECTVEGTSNPNLYWYRQAAGRGLQLLFYSVGIGQISSEVPQNLSASRPQDRQFILSSKKLLLSDSGFYLCAWSSTGWVQPQHFGDGTRLSIL.

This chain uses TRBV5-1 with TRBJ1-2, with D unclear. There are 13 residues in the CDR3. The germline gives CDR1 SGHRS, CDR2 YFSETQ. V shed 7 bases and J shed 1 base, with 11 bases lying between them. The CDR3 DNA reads TGCGCCAGCCGTACTGGAAGTAACTATGGCTACACCTTC. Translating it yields CASRTGSNYGYTF.

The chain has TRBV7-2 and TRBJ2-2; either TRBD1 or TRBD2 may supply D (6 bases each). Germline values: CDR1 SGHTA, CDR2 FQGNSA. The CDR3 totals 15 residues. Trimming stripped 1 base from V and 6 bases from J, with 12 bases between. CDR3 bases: TGTGCCAGCAGCTTAGATCCGGGGGCGGCCGGGGAGCTGTTTTTT. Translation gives CASSLDPGAAGELFF.

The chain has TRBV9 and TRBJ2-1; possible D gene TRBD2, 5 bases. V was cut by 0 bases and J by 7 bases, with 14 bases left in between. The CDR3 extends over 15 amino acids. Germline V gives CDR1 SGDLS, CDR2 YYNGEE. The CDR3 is CASSVGGRGGNEQFF. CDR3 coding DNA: TGTGCCAGCAGCGTAGGAGGGAGAGGCGGGAATGAGCAGTTCTTC.

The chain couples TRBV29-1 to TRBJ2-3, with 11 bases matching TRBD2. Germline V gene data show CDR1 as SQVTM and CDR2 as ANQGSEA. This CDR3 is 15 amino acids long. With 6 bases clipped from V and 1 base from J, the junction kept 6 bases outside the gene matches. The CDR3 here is CSVGKLAGGTDTQYF. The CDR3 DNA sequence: TGCAGCGTGGGGAAACTAGCGGGGGGCACAGATACGCAGTATTTT.

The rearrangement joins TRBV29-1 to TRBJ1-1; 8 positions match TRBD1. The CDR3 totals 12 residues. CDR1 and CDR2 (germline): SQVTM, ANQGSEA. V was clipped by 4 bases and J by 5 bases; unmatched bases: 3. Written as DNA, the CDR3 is TGCAGCGTTGCGTACAGGGGGACTGAAGCTTTCTTT. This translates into CSVAYRGTEAFF.